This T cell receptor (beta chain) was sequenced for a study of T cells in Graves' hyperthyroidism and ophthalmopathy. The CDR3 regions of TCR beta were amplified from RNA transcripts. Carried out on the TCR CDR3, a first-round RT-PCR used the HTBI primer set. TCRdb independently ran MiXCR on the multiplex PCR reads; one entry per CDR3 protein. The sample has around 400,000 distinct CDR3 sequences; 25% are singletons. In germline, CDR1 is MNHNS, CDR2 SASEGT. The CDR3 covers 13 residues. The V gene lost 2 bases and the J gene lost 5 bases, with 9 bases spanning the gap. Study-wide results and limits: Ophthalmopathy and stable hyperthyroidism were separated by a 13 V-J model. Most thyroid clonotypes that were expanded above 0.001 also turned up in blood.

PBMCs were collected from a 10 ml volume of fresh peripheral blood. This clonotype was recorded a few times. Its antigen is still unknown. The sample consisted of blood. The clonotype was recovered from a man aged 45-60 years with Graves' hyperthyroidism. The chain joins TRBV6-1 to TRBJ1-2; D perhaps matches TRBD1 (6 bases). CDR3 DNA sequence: TGTGCCAGCAGTGAACCAGGGGTATATGGCTACACCTTC. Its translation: CASSEPGVYGYTF.